This TCR beta chain was sequenced during a study of spatial heterogeneity in lung cancer. The CDR3 runs 14 residues. Trimming cost V 6 bases and J 7 bases; bases outside gene matches: 11. Germline V gene lookup returns CDR1 ENHRY and CDR2 SYGVKD. There are many counts of this clonotype. The library protocol tagged each TCR cDNA with a unique molecular identifier. TCRdb used MiXCR to reprocess the 5' RACE reads, holding one entry per CDR3 protein. This table holds 30,000 to 40,000 distinct CDR3 sequences, roughly 4.9% found once. The time point was: sample taken at primary tumor resection. Tumor, nontumor lung or frozen PBMC supplied whole RNA that was sequenced unsorted.

The sequencing used PBMCs, collected at surgery. This clonotype originated in a female donor with early-stage non-small cell lung cancer. This sequence joins TRBV10-3 and TRBJ2-7, with 8 positions matching TRBD2. The CDR3 reads CAIRRGGSTREQYF. CDR3 bases: TGTGCCATCAGACGGGGGGGTTCCACGAGGGAGCAGTACTTC.